These 21 T cell receptor beta chains originate from one sample sequenced in a study of CD8+ T cells in alopecia areata. Documented treatment: oral pan-JAK inhibitor, 5-10 mg twice daily. Extracted RNA was reverse transcribed, and the resulting cDNA served as sequencing template. Assay: immunoSEQ multiplex PCR; the TCRdb copy retains only in-frame clones and omits some. This table has 190,000 or so clones, around 50% appearing once. Sample: CD8+ T cells sorted from blood, taken at week 24, from a patient treated with tofacitinib. These receptor sequences come from a human donor with alopecia areata.

This clone came up a few times. V gene TRBV7-9 combines with J gene TRBJ1-1; D is undetermined. This CDR3 comprises 12 residues. The ends were cut back, 5 bases at V and 4 bases at J, with 8 bases in the middle. Germline CDR1 SEHNR, CDR2 FQNEAQ (reference sequence). CDR3 in DNA: TGTGCCAGCAGCAGGATAGTCACTGAAGCTTTCTTT. This gives the protein CASSRIVTEAFF. Full variable domain (outside the CDR3, taken from reference TRBV7-9 and TRBJ1-1): DTGVSQNPRHKITKRGQNVTFRCDPISEHNRLYWYRQTLGQGPEFLTYFQNEAQLEKSRLLSDRFSAERPKGSFSTLEIQRTEQGDSAMYLCASSRIVTEAFFGQGTRLTVV.

V usage is TRBV2 and J usage is TRBJ2-4, with 9 bases that match TRBD1. Trimming at V came to 6 bases and at J to 2 bases, leaving 8 bases not matched to a gene. This CDR3 is built from 16 residues. Germline assignment: CDR1 SNHLY and CDR2 FYNNEI. The CDR3 loop reads CASSSPGQGPKNIQYF. Written as DNA, the CDR3 is TGTGCCAGCAGCTCACCGGGACAGGGTCCCAAAAACATTCAGTACTTC.

This clone appeared a single time. Distinct nucleotide sequences in the sample also encode this CDR3. The V and J genes are TRBV13 and TRBJ2-5; D is ambiguous. From germline, CDR1 is PRHDT and CDR2 FYEKMQ (reference sequence). The CDR3 is 13 residues long. With 0 bases removed from V and 2 bases from J, the gap between germline ends came to 4 bases. CDR3 coding DNA: TGTGCCAGCAGCTTAGGGGTGCAAGAGACCCAGTACTTC. Amino acid sequence: CASSLGVQETQYF.

This sequence joins TRBV4-1 and TRBJ2-6; 7 bases match TRBD1. Germline CDR1 and CDR2: MGHRA and YSYEKL. Unmatched junction bases numbered 12, after V lost 3 bases and J lost 4 bases. This CDR3 is built from 18 residues. The CDR3 is CASSHKGERGPGANVLTF. CDR3 bases: TGCGCCAGCAGCCATAAAGGCGAGAGGGGGCCGGGGGCCAACGTCCTGACTTTC.

This chain's CDR3 is CASSLSSGGAYEQFF. CDR3 coding DNA: TGTGCCAGCAGCCTATCTAGCGGGGGGGCCTATGAGCAGTTCTTC. The V and J genes are TRBV7-9 and TRBJ2-1; 12 positions agree with TRBD2. V shed 5 bases and J 8 bases; nucleotides not matched to a gene: 7. The germline V gene encodes CDR1 SEHNR and CDR2 FQNEAQ (reference sequence). The CDR3 is 15 residues long.

The chain is built from TRBV4-1 and TRBJ1-2; unclear D gene. Looked up from germline, CDR1 is MGHRA and CDR2 is YSYEKL. This CDR3 spans 16 amino acids. The V gene lost 0 bases and the J gene lost 5 bases, with 16 bases spanning the gap. CDR3 protein: CASSQEHGVPGYGYTF. DNA for the CDR3: TGCGCCAGCAGCCAAGAACACGGAGTTCCAGGATATGGCTACACCTTC.

Notes on this clone: Other DNA sequences from this sample encode an identical CDR3 as well. The rearrangement links TRBV5-6 to TRBJ2-7; D is undetermined. In germline, CDR1 is SGHDT, CDR2 YYEEEE. Deletions cut 4 bases from V and 1 base from J, with 3 bases between. CDR3 length: 11 residues. CDR3 bases: TGTGCCAGCAGCGATTCCTACGAGCAGTACTTC. As protein: CASSDSYEQYF.

The V gene is TRBV6-5, the J gene TRBJ2-5; D remains ambiguous. There are 13 residues in the CDR3. V was shortened by 7 bases and J by 1 base, with 10 bases between the two germline ends. Germline V gives CDR1 MNHEY, CDR2 SVGAGI. The CDR3 DNA is TGTGCCAGCACCACACTGTTCCAAGAGACCCAGTACTTC. It codes for CASTTLFQETQYF.

The chain is built from TRBV5-6 and TRBJ2-3; D call uncertain. The CDR3 extends over 15 amino acids. Germline lookup yields CDR1 SGHDT and CDR2 YYEEEE. Trimming stripped 1 base from V and 1 base from J, with 10 bases between. As DNA, the CDR3 is TGTGCCAGCAGCTTGACCGTTCTCGGCACAGATACGCAGTATTTT. This encodes CASSLTVLGTDTQYF.

The rearrangement links TRBV27 to TRBJ2-7; 8 bases are shared with TRBD1. CDR1 and CDR2 (germline): MNHEY, SMNVEV (reference sequence). The CDR3 length is 15 residues. V lost 2 bases, J lost 5 bases, and 8 bases stayed unmatched. CDR3 coding DNA: TGTGCCAGCAGTTTAAGGGACAGGACGTTAGACGAGCAGTACTTC. Its protein product is CASSLRDRTLDEQYF.

This chain uses TRBV13 with TRBJ1-5; D ambiguous. This CDR3 has 14 amino acids. In germline, CDR1 is PRHDT, CDR2 FYEKMQ (reference sequence). Trimming left V 4 bases short and J 4 bases short, with 11 bases between. CDR3 region: CASSSGRNNQPQHF. The DNA of the CDR3 is TGTGCCAGCAGCTCCGGACGAAATAATCAGCCCCAGCATTTT. Drawing the rest from reference TRBV13 and TRBJ1-5, the complete variable domain is AAGVIQSPRHLIKEKRETATLKCYPIPRHDTVYWYQQGPGQDPQFLISFYEKMQSDKGSIPDRFSAQQFSDYHSELNMSSLELGDSALYFCASSSGRNNQPQHFGDGTRLSIL.

The J gene is TRBJ2-1, the V gene TRBV5-6; D possibly corresponds to TRBD1 (6 bases). In germline, CDR1 is SGHDT, CDR2 YYEEEE. CDR3 length: 16 residues. The germline V and J ends were trimmed by 4 bases and 4 bases, with 18 bases remaining between them. The CDR3 sequence: CASSTFPRGRYNEQFF. The CDR3 DNA is TGTGCCAGCAGCACGTTCCCCAGGGGCCGGTACAATGAGCAGTTCTTC.

V gene TRBV7-6 combines with J gene TRBJ2-7; 7 nucleotides align to TRBD2. V trimming: 9 bases; J trimming: 4 bases; junction bases outside the gene matches: 6. Germline CDR1 is SGHVS and CDR2 is FNYEAQ. The CDR3 sequence is 12 residues long. Here the CDR3 reads CASGLERYEQYF. The CDR3 bases are TGTGCCAGTGGACTAGAACGGTACGAGCAGTACTTC. The variable domain in full, with the rest retrieved from reference TRBV7-6 and TRBJ2-7, is GAGVSQSPRYKVTKRGQDVALRCDPISGHVSLYWYRQALGQGPEFLTYFNYEAQQDKSGLPNDRFSAERPEGSISTLTIQRTEQRDSAMYRCASGLERYEQYFGPGTRLTVT.

The chain combines TRBV5-1 with TRBJ2-7; D not resolved. Trimming removed 0 bases from V and 2 bases from J, with 9 bases in between. This CDR3 has 14 residues. Germline CDR1 SGHRS, CDR2 YFSETQ. Here the CDR3 reads CASSLEVSPYEQYF. CDR3 in DNA: TGCGCCAGCAGCTTGGAAGTGAGTCCCTACGAGCAGTACTTC.

The chain combines TRBV25-1 with TRBJ2-3; D uncertain. V lost 4 bases and J lost 0, with 5 bases in between. The CDR3 loop spans 13 amino acids. In germline, CDR1 is MGHDK, CDR2 SYGVNS. CDR3 coding DNA: TGTGCCAGCAGTGTCGCCAGCACAGATACGCAGTATTTT. Translating gives CASSVASTDTQYF.

This clone was observed a few times. Here the CDR3 DNA reads TGCAGCGTTAGGAACGAGCAGTACTTC. Its protein is CSVRNEQYF. The rearrangement uses TRBV29-1 and TRBJ2-7; D remains unclear. Germline V CDR1 and CDR2: SQVTM, ANQGSEA. The CDR3 sequence is 9 residues long. Trimming removed 5 bases at V and 5 bases at J, with 4 bases between.

This sequence joins TRBV10-3 and TRBJ1-2, with 9 nucleotides matching TRBD1. The CDR3 is 14 residues long. Germline lookup yields CDR1 ENHRY and CDR2 SYGVKD. V was clipped by 0 bases and J by 7 bases; unmatched bases: 3. The CDR3 spells CAISESGQGSGYTF. In DNA, the CDR3 is TGTGCCATCAGTGAGTCGGGACAGGGAAGTGGCTACACCTTC.

The chain is built from TRBV4-2 and TRBJ1-2; tentative D call: TRBD1 (5 bases). CDR1 LGHNA and CDR2 YNFKEQ come from the germline V gene. Between the trimmed V and J ends, which lost 0 bases and 2 bases, there was a span of 13 bases. The CDR3 is 16 residues long. The CDR3 DNA sequence: TGTGCCAGCAGCCAAGATTTGGGGGGTTCCAACTATGGCTACACCTTC. The encoded protein is CASSQDLGGSNYGYTF.

V is TRBV4-2 and J is TRBJ2-2; D not resolved. This CDR3 spans 15 amino acids. The germline V gene encodes CDR1 LGHNA and CDR2 YNFKEQ. Trimming left V 0 bases short and J 0 bases short, with 5 bases between. For the CDR3, the DNA is TGTGCCAGCAGCCAAGACTACCCGAACACCGGGGAGCTGTTTTTT. Its protein is CASSQDYPNTGELFF.

In DNA, the CDR3 is TGCAGCGTTGCCGGGGGGACCAAAAACATTCAGTACTTC. Translating it yields CSVAGGTKNIQYF. This chain connects TRBV29-1 to TRBJ2-4; 7 bases map to TRBD2. The CDR3 contains 13 residues. The V segment lost 4 bases and the J segment 2 bases; nucleotides outside the gene matches: 2. The germline V gene encodes CDR1 SQVTM and CDR2 ANQGSEA.

This clone was picked up a small number of times. This chain connects TRBV10-3 to TRBJ2-1, with a tentative D call TRBD2 (6 bases). Germline V lookup: CDR1 ENHRY, CDR2 SYGVKD. The CDR3 has 15 residues. V lost 2 bases to trimming and J lost 3 bases, with 11 bases between them. This chain's CDR3 is CAISENSGYYNEQFF. In nucleotides, the CDR3 is TGTGCCATCAGTGAGAACAGCGGGTACTACAATGAGCAGTTCTTC.